Below, 30 T cell receptor beta chains from the same sample are listed, as sequenced in a study of cytomegalovirus exposure and HLA in healthy donors. Repertoires were generated with immunoSEQ multiplex PCR, while TCRdb's copy carries only in-frame clones and drops some. The repertoire has roughly 150,000 clones, 84% of them found once; the top ten carry 10%. Material: PBMCs. The source is a man aged 30 to 39 in good health and CMV-seropositive.

The chain uses TRBV7-3 and TRBJ2-7, with D tentatively TRBD2 (6 bases). Trimming took off 4 bases at V and 2 bases at J, with 18 bases between the two ends. Germline CDR1 reads SGHTA; CDR2 reads FQGTGA. The CDR3 has 16 residues. The CDR3 loop is CASSWGEQRKAYEQYF. The CDR3 DNA reads TGTGCCAGCAGCTGGGGGGAACAGCGTAAAGCCTACGAGCAGTACTTC.

The CDR3 coding sequence is TGTGCCAGCAGCTCGTCTTCGAACACTGAAGCTTTCTTT. Protein product: CASSSSSNTEAFF. The rearrangement links TRBV6-6 to TRBJ1-1; no clear D. Germline CDR1 is MNHNY and CDR2 is SVGAGI (reference sequence). Trimming cost V 6 bases and J 1 base, with 9 bases left between them. This CDR3 contains 13 residues.

CDR3 loop: CASSPSGTAAWGYTF. As DNA, the CDR3 is TGCGCCAGCAGCCCATCGGGGACAGCCGCTTGGGGCTACACCTTC. The rearrangement uses TRBV4-1 and TRBJ1-2; 7 bases fit TRBD1. The length of the CDR3 is 15 residues. The V and J ends lost 4 bases and 8 bases, in that order; junction bases with no gene match: 13. CDR1 and CDR2 from the germline V gene are MGHRA and YSYEKL.

This clone was seen only once. The genes are TRBV7-2 and TRBJ1-5, with TRBD1 identical over 7 bases. V shed 6 bases and J 0 bases; nucleotides not matched to a gene: 5. This CDR3 has 15 amino acids. Germline values: CDR1 SGHTA, CDR2 FQGNSA. CDR3 sequence (DNA): TGTGCCAGCAGTTTAAACAGGGGTAGCAATCAGCCCCAGCATTTT. Translated, it gives CASSLNRGSNQPQHF.

The chain links TRBV6-4 to TRBJ2-7, with TRBD1 matching 10 bases. Trimming at V came to 6 bases and at J to 1 base, leaving 6 bases not matched to a gene. The germline gives CDR1 MRHNA, CDR2 SNTAGT. There are 15 residues in the CDR3. CDR3 protein: CASSGGQGTSYEQYF. The CDR3 DNA reads as TGTGCCAGCAGCGGGGGACAGGGGACTTCCTACGAGCAGTACTTC.

The CDR3: CASSLTGGGSYGYTF. The CDR3 nucleotides read TGTGCCAGCAGCCTGACAGGGGGCGGAAGCTATGGCTACACCTTC. This chain joins TRBV11-2 and TRBJ1-2, with 10 bases matching TRBD1. The CDR3 sequence is 15 residues long. Germline assignment: CDR1 SGHAT and CDR2 FQNNGV. J was trimmed by 4 bases and V by 5 bases; bases with no gene match: 7. Complete variable domain (other parts from reference TRBV11-2 and TRBJ1-2): EAGVAQSPRYKIIEKRQSVAFWCNPISGHATLYWYQQILGQGPKLLIQFQNNGVVDDSQLPKDRFSAERLKGVDSTLKIQPAKLEDSAVYLCASSLTGGGSYGYTFGSGTRLTVV.

Here the CDR3 reads CASSERTGMSGELFF. The DNA for the CDR3 is TGTGCCAGCAGCGAGAGGACAGGGATGAGCGGGGAGCTGTTTTTT. The rearrangement uses TRBV9 and TRBJ2-2, with 8 bases that match TRBD1. With 3 bases clipped from V and 7 bases from J, the junction kept 8 bases outside the gene matches. Germline-derived CDR1 and CDR2 are SGDLS and YYNGEE. This CDR3 comprises 15 residues.

This clone has a count of ten or more. The chain carries TRBV7-2 and TRBJ1-1; D remains ambiguous. In germline, CDR1 is SGHTA, CDR2 FQGNSA. Trimming pared 3 bases from V and 3 bases from J, leaving 14 bases between. This CDR3 is built from 15 residues. The DNA of the CDR3 is TGTGCCAGCAGCTTTGCAGGCATTATCGACACTGAAGCTTTCTTT. Its protein is CASSFAGIIDTEAFF.

The CDR3: CASSVEGDRNNSPLHF. The CDR3 DNA is TGTGCCAGCAGCGTAGAGGGGGACAGGAATAATTCACCCCTCCACTTT. V usage is TRBV9 and J usage is TRBJ1-6; 8 bases map to TRBD1. The CDR3 runs 16 residues. CDR1 SGDLS and CDR2 YYNGEE come from the germline V gene. Germline trimming cut 0 bases from V and 5 bases from J; bases unmatched to any gene: 4.

In this sample, this clone turned up a few times. V usage is TRBV10-1 and J usage is TRBJ2-1; 9 bases are shared with TRBD1. This CDR3 is 16 amino acids long. V dropped 0 bases and J dropped 9; count of bases not matched to a gene: 9. Germline values: CDR1 WNHNN, CDR2 SYGVQD (reference sequence). The CDR3 region has the DNA TGCGCCAGCAGTGAGTCGGGGGACAGGGCTCTCTCTGAGCAGTTCTTC. This sequence encodes CASSESGDRALSEQFF.

The CDR3, as DNA: TGTGCCAGCAGCTTTGACAGAATGGATGGCTACACCTTC. The encoded protein is CASSFDRMDGYTF. The V call is TRBV7-2, the J call TRBJ1-2; weak D call: TRBD1 (5 bases). Germline CDR1 is SGHTA and CDR2 is FQGNSA. Deletions cut 3 bases from V and 6 bases from J, with 11 bases between. CDR3 size: 13 residues.

V is TRBV5-1 and J is TRBJ2-2, with a tentative D call TRBD1 (5 bases). Per germline, CDR1 SGHRS and CDR2 YFSETQ. Trimming stripped 0 bases from V and 5 bases from J, with 11 bases between. This CDR3 region has 15 residues. The CDR3 sequence: CASSLAGPGTGELFF. In nucleotides, the CDR3 is TGCGCCAGCAGCTTGGCAGGGCCTGGGACCGGGGAGCTGTTTTTT.

The rearrangement links TRBV5-1 to TRBJ2-1, with D possibly being TRBD2 (7 bases). Trimming took 5 bases from V and 8 from J, leaving 17 bases between them. CDR3 length: 14 amino acids. Germline values: CDR1 SGHRS, CDR2 YFSETQ. CDR3 residues: CASRREGVEDEQFF. The CDR3 nucleotides read TGCGCCAGCAGGAGGGAGGGGGTAGAGGATGAGCAGTTCTTC.

The rearrangement links TRBV23-1 to TRBJ1-2; D is possibly TRBD1 (5 bases). TRBV23-1 is treated as an ORF (open reading frame) with a function not yet certain. Trimming stripped 0 bases from V and 2 bases from J, with 10 bases between. The CDR3 spans 15 residues. The CDR3 loop is CASSQSRQGNYGYTF. The CDR3 region has the DNA TGCGCCAGCAGTCAATCGAGGCAGGGCAACTATGGCTACACCTTC.

This clone was recorded only once. This chain uses TRBV27 with TRBJ2-1; a possible D gene is TRBD2 (7 bases). V was shortened by 3 bases and J by 9 bases, with 21 bases between the two germline ends. The germline V gene encodes CDR1 MNHEY and CDR2 SMNVEV (reference sequence). The CDR3 runs to 16 residues. The CDR3 protein is CASSFLLGGGGSEQFF. The CDR3 nucleotides read TGTGCCAGCAGTTTTCTTCTCGGGGGAGGGGGAAGTGAGCAGTTCTTC.

A single count supports this clone. The chain employs TRBV12-5 and TRBJ2-1; 10 nucleotides match TRBD2. Germline V gene lookup returns CDR1 LGHNT and CDR2 FRNRAP. The J segment lost 2 bases and the V segment lost 0 bases, leaving 13 bases of the junction unmatched. This CDR3 is 20 amino acids long. The chain's CDR3 is CASGLVPGLAAYSTYNEQFF. CDR3 in DNA: TGTGCTAGTGGTTTGGTTCCCGGACTAGCGGCTTACAGCACCTACAATGAGCAGTTCTTC.

The chain has TRBV6-5 and TRBJ1-2; 11 positions match TRBD1. This CDR3 contains 15 residues. CDR1 is MNHEY and CDR2 is SVGAGI in the germline V gene. V lost 5 bases and J lost 2; bases outside the gene matches: 4. CDR3 loop: CASSTRTGGNYGYTF. The CDR3 nucleotides read TGTGCCAGCAGTACTCGGACAGGGGGCAACTATGGCTACACCTTC.

This chain uses TRBV11-2 with TRBJ1-2; 10 bases are shared with TRBD1. The length of the CDR3 is 15 residues. Germline CDR1 SGHAT, CDR2 FQNNGV. V was clipped by 1 base and J by 6 bases; unmatched bases: 5. The CDR3 nucleotides are TGTGCCAGCAGCTTAGGAGGGGACAGGGGAAATGGCTACACCTTC. The encoded protein is CASSLGGDRGNGYTF.

The V gene is TRBV28, the J gene TRBJ2-3, with 8 nucleotides matching TRBD2. Germline assignment: CDR1 MDHEN and CDR2 SYDVKM. J gave up 6 bases and V 2 bases, and 10 bases lay outside the gene matches. CDR3 length equals 16 residues. The CDR3 sequence: CASSLASGGRPDTQYF. The CDR3 DNA is TGTGCCAGCAGTTTAGCCAGCGGGGGCCGCCCGGATACGCAGTATTTT. Complete variable domain (other parts from reference TRBV28 and TRBJ2-3): DVKVTQSSRYLVKRTGEKVFLECVQDMDHENMFWYRQDPGLGLRLIYFSYDVKMKEKGDIPEGYSVSREKKERFSLILESASTNQTSMYLCASSLASGGRPDTQYFGPGTRLTVL.

The rearrangement joins TRBV7-3 to TRBJ1-5; 8 bases fit TRBD1. The CDR3 length is 15 residues. J gave up 0 bases and V 7 bases, and 5 bases lay outside the gene matches. The germline CDR1 and CDR2 sequences are SGHTA and FQGTGA. CDR3 coding DNA: TGTGCCAGCACCAAGACAGGGGTTAGCAATCAGCCCCAGCATTTT. Protein product: CASTKTGVSNQPQHF.

The V call is TRBV28, the J call TRBJ1-5, with 7 bases fitting TRBD1. Germline CDR1 MDHEN, CDR2 SYDVKM. CDR3 size: 15 residues. V lost 0 bases, J lost 3 bases, and 2 bases stayed unmatched. CDR3 DNA sequence: TGTGCCAGCAGTTTATGGGGACAGAACAATCAGCCCCAGCATTTT. Encoded protein: CASSLWGQNNQPQHF.

CDR3 loop: CASSDRDTGTTTGELFF. The CDR3, as DNA: TGTGCCAGCAGCGACCGGGACACCGGGACAACCACCGGGGAGCTGTTTTTT. V and J are TRBV9 and TRBJ2-2, with a weak D call TRBD1 (6 bases). The CDR3 is 17 residues long. The V end was cut by 3 bases, the J end by 4 bases, with 19 bases between. Germline assignment: CDR1 SGDLS and CDR2 YYNGEE.

This chain uses TRBV29-1 with TRBJ1-3; D is uncertain. The CDR3 runs 12 residues. V lost 3 bases to trimming and J lost 3 bases, with 6 bases between them. In germline, CDR1 is SQVTM, CDR2 ANQGSEA. This CDR3 reads CSVDGGGNTIYF. The CDR3 nucleotides are TGCAGCGTTGACGGTGGTGGAAACACCATATATTTT.

The V and J genes are TRBV28 and TRBJ2-7, with 13 bases matching TRBD2. CDR3 length: 15 residues. Germline V gene data show CDR1 as MDHEN and CDR2 as SYDVKM. With V trimmed by 6 bases and J by 3 bases, 5 bases remained unmatched. The CDR3 DNA is TGTGCCAGCAGCCAGGGACTAGCGGGATACTACGAGCAGTACTTC. Its translation is CASSQGLAGYYEQYF.

To note about this clone: The sample has other DNA sequences that encode this CDR3 too. CDR3 amino acids: CASSLTSTDTQYF. The CDR3, as DNA: TGTGCCAGCAGCTTAACTAGCACAGATACGCAGTATTTT. The rearrangement joins TRBV5-6 to TRBJ2-3; D not certain. The CDR3 runs 13 residues. Germline V gene sequence: CDR1 SGHDT, CDR2 YYEEEE. Trimming stripped 2 bases from V and 0 bases from J, with 4 bases between.

The chain uses TRBV29-1 and TRBJ2-1, with D perhaps matching TRBD1 (6 bases). This CDR3 comprises 13 residues. V lost 6 bases, J lost 4 bases, and 13 bases lay in between. Germline V gene data show CDR1 as SQVTM and CDR2 as ANQGSEA. This chain's CDR3 is CSVSRGSYNEQFF. Written as DNA, the CDR3 is TGCAGCGTGTCCAGGGGTTCTTACAATGAGCAGTTCTTC.

The rearrangement links TRBV28 to TRBJ2-7; tentatively, D is TRBD1 (6 bases). Germline lookup yields CDR1 MDHEN and CDR2 SYDVKM. The length of the CDR3 is 14 residues. V dropped 6 bases and J dropped 2 bases, with 14 bases sitting between them. The CDR3 nucleotides read TGTGCCAGCAGCGAGCGGACAGCAACCTACGAGCAGTACTTC. Translated: CASSERTATYEQYF.

The chain couples TRBV27 to TRBJ2-2, with 13 bases that match TRBD2. The CDR3 has 17 residues. Trimming at V came to 6 bases and at J to 1 base, leaving 5 bases not matched to a gene. Germline CDR1 and CDR2: MNHEY and SMNVEV (reference sequence). For the CDR3, the DNA is TGTGCCAGCAGACGGACTAGCGGGGGCCAGAACACCGGGGAGCTGTTTTTT. It yields the protein CASRRTSGGQNTGELFF.

The chain couples TRBV28 to TRBJ2-1, with 7 bases fitting TRBD2. From germline, CDR1 is MDHEN and CDR2 SYDVKM. The CDR3 totals 14 residues. The V and J ends lost 8 bases and 3 bases, in that order; junction bases with no gene match: 7. CDR3 loop: CASGTGGNYNEQFF. Written as DNA, the CDR3 is TGTGCCAGCGGCACGGGAGGTAACTACAATGAGCAGTTCTTC.

This clone came up once. This CDR3 reads CAISEARGNQPQHF. CDR3 in DNA: TGTGCCATCAGTGAGGCCCGGGGGAATCAGCCCCAGCATTTT. The chain combines TRBV10-3 with TRBJ1-5, with D perhaps TRBD1 (5 bases). Per germline, CDR1 ENHRY and CDR2 SYGVKD. Between the trimmed V and J ends, which lost 2 bases and 4 bases, there was a span of 9 bases. The CDR3 loop spans 14 amino acids.